The present entry profiles one T cell receptor beta chain with its context. The data belong to a study of response to subunit inactivated influenza vaccine. Between the trimmed V and J ends, which lost 5 bases and 4 bases, there was a span of 15 bases. Germline assignment: CDR1 SGHTA and CDR2 FQGNSA. The CDR3 is made up of 15 amino acids. Each CDR3 protein is one row after TCRdb ran MiXCR on the RT-PCR reads. The table includes about 540,000 distinct CDR3 sequences, 20% to 25% detected once. Another study also made use of these data, one on T cells expressing NK-cell markers. According to that study: TCR beta cDNA was made by 5'RACE template switching with UMIs. CD3+CD56+NKG2C+, CD3+CD56+NKG2C- and CD3+CD56-NKG2C+ T cells, once sorted, supplied the TCR beta repertoires. HCMV seropositivity characterized seven of the eight sequenced donors, and seronegativity one. Among CD8+ T cells from over 5 donors, dominant NKG2C+ clonotypes accounted for roughly 1.0-7.0%. A few donors showed these clonotypes also leading the CD3+CD56-NKG2C+ fraction.

The rearrangement links TRBV7-2 to TRBJ2-1; D assignment may be TRBD1 or TRBD2 (5 bases each). The sample was CD4+ T cells sorted from PBMCs, taken 11 to 12 days after vaccination. The sequence was collected from a man aged 50 or older who received an inactivated influenza vaccine. Written as DNA, the CDR3 is TGTGCCAGCAGCGCCCGGGACGCGAGGTACAATGAGCAGTTCTTC. Its translation is CASSARDARYNEQFF.